These 25 T cell receptor beta chains were all obtained from the same sample, sequenced in a study of CD8 T cells in Susac syndrome. RNA amounts of about 0.5 to 1 ug underwent reverse transcription with random hexamers. TCRdb fed the immunoSEQ multiplex PCR reads into MiXCR, producing one record per CDR3 protein. The table shows under 200,000 distinct CDR3 sequences, with 85% to 95% occurring only once. Material for sequencing was CD4+ T cells from PBMCs. Source of these receptors: a human donor in good health.

The rearrangement uses TRBV20-1 and TRBJ2-3; D is uncertain. Looked up from germline, CDR1 is DFQATT and CDR2 is SNEGSKA (reference sequence). The CDR3 length is 14 residues. The germline V and J ends were trimmed by 6 bases and 0 bases, with 13 bases remaining between them. CDR3 coding DNA: TGCAGTGCAGAGGACGAGGCTAGCACAGATACGCAGTATTTT. Its translation: CSAEDEASTDTQYF.

The V gene is TRBV20-1, the J gene TRBJ2-5, with a possible D match to TRBD1 (7 bases). The CDR3 consists of 14 residues. V lost 5 bases and J lost 4, with 17 bases in between. CDR1 is DFQATT and CDR2 is SNEGSKA in the germline V gene (reference sequence). CDR3 nucleotide sequence: TGCAGTGCTGAGACAGGGACTCTCATAGAGACCCAGTACTTC. Protein sequence: CSAETGTLIETQYF.

The V and J genes are TRBV20-1 and TRBJ2-5; 9 nucleotides agree with TRBD1. This CDR3 contains 13 residues. Trimming removed 6 bases from V and 5 bases from J; junction bases left unmatched: 7. The germline gives CDR1 DFQATT, CDR2 SNEGSKA (reference sequence). CDR3 sequence reads: CSALDRGTETQYF. CDR3 sequence (DNA): TGCAGTGCCCTAGACAGGGGGACGGAGACCCAGTACTTC.

The chain carries TRBV9 and TRBJ1-4; possibly TRBD1 for D (6 bases). Germline assignment: CDR1 SGDLS and CDR2 YYNGEE. CDR3 length: 18 residues. Trimming cost V 3 bases and J 2 bases, with 20 bases left between them. DNA of the CDR3: TGTGCCAGCAGCGCTACCCGGGGGCAGCTTCCCACTAATGAAAAACTGTTTTTT. This encodes CASSATRGQLPTNEKLFF.

The chain is built from TRBV20-1 and TRBJ2-1; 7 nucleotides line up with TRBD2. The CDR3 is 13 amino acids. Trimming took 7 bases from V and 2 from J; bases not matched to a gene: 5. The V gene's germline CDR1 is DFQATT and CDR2 SNEGSKA (reference sequence). The chain's CDR3 is CSVQRGPYNEQFF. The CDR3 region has the DNA TGCAGTGTCCAGCGGGGCCCCTACAATGAGCAGTTCTTC.

The chain uses TRBV20-1 and TRBJ1-5; 8 bases are shared with TRBD1. Trimming at V came to 2 bases and at J to 5 bases, leaving 2 bases not matched to a gene. Germline assignment: CDR1 DFQATT and CDR2 SNEGSKA (reference sequence). The CDR3 has 13 residues. CDR3 sequence (DNA): TGCAGTGCTAGACAGGGGGCTGATCAGCCCCAGCATTTT. Protein sequence: CSARQGADQPQHF.

J is TRBJ1-5 and V is TRBV12-3 or TRBV12-4; no definite D call. The V end lost 4 bases, the J end lost 9 bases, and 10 bases lay between the germline ends. This CDR3 is built from 12 residues. The CDR3 spells CASSSLTRPQHF. The CDR3 DNA is TGTGCCAGCAGTTCCCTAACAAGGCCCCAGCATTTT.

The chain uses TRBV5-6 and TRBJ2-1, with D perhaps matching TRBD1 (5 bases). The V end lost 4 bases, the J end lost 3 bases, and 17 bases lay between the germline ends. This CDR3 has 16 residues. The germline CDR1 and CDR2 sequences are SGHDT and YYEEEE. CDR3 in amino acids: CASSLDSRWNYNEQFF. The CDR3 DNA follows: TGTGCCAGCAGCCTAGACAGCCGTTGGAACTACAATGAGCAGTTCTTC.

This sequence joins TRBV9 and TRBJ2-3; 7 bases are shared with TRBD2. V dropped 0 bases and J dropped 0; count of bases not matched to a gene: 4. Germline V gives CDR1 SGDLS, CDR2 YYNGEE. The CDR3 extends over 16 amino acids. CDR3 in amino acids: CASSVELARSTDTQYF. CDR3 bases: TGTGCCAGCAGCGTAGAACTAGCGAGGAGCACAGATACGCAGTATTTT.

The chain employs TRBV6-6 and TRBJ2-1; D ambiguous. The CDR3 has 12 residues. V was trimmed by 4 bases and J by 7 bases, leaving 8 bases between them. CDR1 MNHNY and CDR2 SVGAGI come from the germline V gene (reference sequence). The CDR3: CASSWVANEQFF. The CDR3 bases are TGTGCCAGCAGTTGGGTAGCTAATGAGCAGTTCTTC.

The gene calls are TRBV18 and TRBJ2-7; TRBD1 matches at 11 bases. This CDR3 comprises 14 residues. The V gene's germline CDR1 is KGHSH and CDR2 LQKENI. With 1 base clipped from V and 6 bases from J, the junction kept 2 bases outside the gene matches. The CDR3 DNA is TGTGCCAGCTCACCACGGACAGGGGGCATCGAGCAGTACTTC. Residues: CASSPRTGGIEQYF.

The chain is built from TRBV3-1 and TRBJ2-1, with 9 bases matching TRBD1. The CDR3 loop spans 15 amino acids. Trimming cost V 1 base and J 9 bases; bases outside gene matches: 7. From germline, CDR1 is LGHDT and CDR2 YNNKEL (reference sequence). CDR3 loop: CASSQAGQGTGEQFF. The CDR3 region has the DNA TGTGCCAGCAGCCAAGCGGGACAGGGTACGGGTGAGCAGTTCTTC.

The chain recombines TRBV12-3 or TRBV12-4 with TRBJ2-5; D is possibly TRBD2 (6 bases). CDR3 length: 14 amino acids. V was trimmed by 4 bases and J by 5 bases, leaving 14 bases between them. This CDR3 reads CASSSSGSGETQYF. For the CDR3, the DNA is TGTGCCAGCAGTTCCAGTGGTAGCGGTGAGACCCAGTACTTC.

V gene TRBV20-1 combines with J gene TRBJ2-5; maybe TRBD1 (6 bases). This CDR3 is built from 11 residues. V lost 8 bases and J lost 3, with 10 bases in between. Germline V gene data show CDR1 as DFQATT and CDR2 as SNEGSKA (reference sequence). This CDR3 is CSRQEEETQYF. CDR3 nucleotide sequence: TGCAGTAGACAGGAGGAAGAGACCCAGTACTTC.

This chain connects TRBV20-1 to TRBJ1-2; D ambiguous. This CDR3 is 12 amino acids long. The germline V and J ends were trimmed by 6 bases and 6 bases, with 14 bases remaining between them. Looked up from germline, CDR1 is DFQATT and CDR2 is SNEGSKA (reference sequence). The CDR3 region is CSAPKGGDGYTF. In DNA form, the CDR3 reads TGCAGTGCCCCTAAAGGCGGGGATGGCTACACCTTC.

This clonotype was counted a single time. The chain couples TRBV20-1 to TRBJ2-7, with TRBD1 identical over 9 bases. Trimming cost V 5 bases and J 2 bases; bases outside gene matches: 7. CDR3 size: 14 residues. CDR1 DFQATT and CDR2 SNEGSKA come from the germline V gene (reference sequence). CDR3 in DNA: TGCAGTGCTCCCGGGACAGGGCCTGCCTACGAGCAGTACTTC. Translated: CSAPGTGPAYEQYF.

The chain recombines TRBV9 with TRBJ2-5, with D perhaps given as TRBD1 or TRBD2 (6 bases each). This CDR3 has 14 amino acids. The germline V gene has CDR1 SGDLS and CDR2 YYNGEE. Trimming shortened V by 4 bases and J by 5 bases, and 15 bases separated the two germline ends. The CDR3: CASSPTGADETQYF. DNA of the CDR3: TGTGCCAGCAGCCCTACGGGGGCGGATGAGACCCAGTACTTC.

V gene TRBV20-1 combines with J gene TRBJ1-6; D not certain. The V gene's germline CDR1 is DFQATT and CDR2 SNEGSKA (reference sequence). The CDR3 spans 13 residues. The ends were cut back, 4 bases at V and 8 bases at J, with 12 bases in the middle. CDR3 in DNA: TGCAGTGCTATGGACTGGAGGGATTCACCCCTCCACTTT. The encoded protein is CSAMDWRDSPLHF.

This chain links TRBV24-1 with TRBJ2-1, with TRBD1 identical over 9 bases. Unmatched junction bases numbered 6, after V lost 0 bases and J lost 7 bases. The CDR3 consists of 16 residues. Per germline, CDR1 KGHDR and CDR2 SFDVKD. This chain's CDR3 is CATSDLVGDRANEQFF. The CDR3 DNA reads TGTGCCACCAGTGATTTGGTTGGGGACAGGGCGAATGAGCAGTTCTTC.

This clonotype was recorded a few times. The rearrangement uses TRBV27 and TRBJ2-5, with D unresolved. The V gene's germline CDR1 is MNHEY and CDR2 SMNVEV (reference sequence). V was cut by 4 bases and J by 4 bases, with 4 bases left in between. This CDR3 comprises 11 residues. Here the CDR3 DNA reads TGTGCCAGCAGTTCCGGAGAGACCCAGTACTTC. This translates into CASSSGETQYF.

The chain combines TRBV29-1 with TRBJ2-1; 10 bases map to TRBD1. Germline trimming cut 5 bases from V and 2 bases from J; bases unmatched to any gene: 9. The CDR3 is 16 residues long. CDR1 and CDR2 (germline): SQVTM, ANQGSEA. This chain's CDR3 is CSVPLGTGVPYNEQFF. The DNA of the CDR3 is TGCAGCGTTCCACTCGGGACAGGGGTTCCCTACAATGAGCAGTTCTTC.

The gene calls are TRBV27 and TRBJ2-7; D is possibly TRBD2 (5 bases). Deletions cut 6 bases from V and 5 bases from J, with 14 bases between. CDR1 and CDR2 from the germline V gene are MNHEY and SMNVEV (reference sequence). CDR3 length: 13 residues. CDR3 nucleotide sequence: TGTGCCAGCAGAGATACTAGTACCCACGAGCAGTACGTC. Translated: CASRDTSTHEQYV.

The genes are TRBV9 and TRBJ1-2, with 10 nucleotides matching TRBD1. The length of the CDR3 is 16 residues. V lost 4 bases, J lost 4 bases, and 10 bases stayed unmatched. Germline V gene lookup returns CDR1 SGDLS and CDR2 YYNGEE. As DNA, the CDR3 is TGTGCCAGCAGCCTCCGACAGGGGGCTGGTATCTATGGCTACACCTTC. The encoded protein is CASSLRQGAGIYGYTF. The complete variable domain, with remaining parts taken from reference TRBV9 and TRBJ1-2, reads DSGVTQTPKHLITATGQRVTLRCSPRSGDLSVYWYQQSLDQGLQFLIQYYNGEERAKGNILERFSAQQFPDLHSELNLSSLELGDSALYFCASSLRQGAGIYGYTFGSGTRLTVV.

The chain carries TRBV30 and TRBJ1-1; maybe TRBD1 (5 bases). The CDR3 consists of 13 residues. Germline lookup yields CDR1 GTSNPN and CDR2 SVGIG (reference sequence). The ends were cut back, 4 bases at V and 1 base at J, with 10 bases in the middle. The CDR3 loop reads CAWMEGPNTEAFF. The CDR3 nucleotides are TGTGCCTGGATGGAGGGGCCGAACACTGAAGCTTTCTTT.

This chain connects TRBV5-1 to TRBJ2-2, with 8 bases lining up with TRBD2. This CDR3 region has 17 residues. Germline loops: CDR1 SGHRS, CDR2 YFSETQ. Trimming cost V 4 bases and J 3 bases; bases outside gene matches: 11. CDR3 loop: CASSPPSGSRDTGELFF. CDR3 DNA sequence: TGCGCCAGCAGCCCGCCCAGCGGGAGTCGGGACACCGGGGAGCTGTTTTTT.